Listed below are T cell receptor beta chains from one sample, sequenced in a study of identifying expanded T cells in peripheral blood. Only in-frame clones appear in the TCRdb table, and some are missing; sequencing was by immunoSEQ multiplex PCR. This table holds about 130,000 clones, less than 90% found once. Sequencing was carried out using blood. These receptors originate from a person aged 18 to 70 in good health. Both conserved end residues are part of each CDR3. The D gene is left open where the match is weak. The size field is filled for only some rows; it gives once, few, many or a size class.

V	D	J	size	DNA	CDR3
TRBV6-6	-	TRBJ1-2	-	TGTGCCAGCGGTATAAGGGGACTTTCGGGCTACACCTTC	CASGIRGLSGYTF
TRBV5-1	-	TRBJ2-3	-	TGCGCCAGCAGCTTGGGTCACGGGCAAATCACAGATACGCAGTATTTT	CASSLGHGQITDTQYF
TRBV4-2	-	TRBJ2-5	-	TGTGCCAGCAGCGGGGGGCCAGCGGGGAGGGGAGAGACCCAGTACTTC	CASSGGPAGRGETQYF
TRBV5-1	-	TRBJ2-7	-	TGCGCCAGCAGCTTGGATTCTGGCGTAACGACCTACGAGCAGTACTTC	CASSLDSGVTTYEQYF
TRBV5-1	-	TRBJ1-1	-	TGCGCCAGCAGCTTGGCGGGAGGTACGGCTTTCTTT	CASSLAGGTAFF
TRBV4-1	TRBD1	TRBJ1-4	-	TGCGCCAGCAGCCGACCGACAGGGGGAACTAATGAAAAACTGTTTTTT	CASSRPTGGTNEKLFF
TRBV5-4	TRBD2	TRBJ2-7	-	TGTGCCAGCAGCTTGGGACTAGCCTCCTCCGAGCAGTACTTC	CASSLGLASSEQYF
TRBV6-1	-	TRBJ1-4	-	TGTGCCAGCAGTGAATGGGTTAATGAAAAACTGTTTTTT	CASSEWVNEKLFF
TRBV5-8	-	TRBJ2-7	-	TGTGCCAGCAGGTTACAGGGGAGGAGCTCCTACGAGCAGTACTTC	CASRLQGRSSYEQYF
TRBV28	TRBD1	TRBJ1-5	-	TGTGCCAGCAGACCGACCTGGACAGGGGTTAATCAGCCCCAGCATTTT	CASRPTWTGVNQPQHF
TRBV19	-	TRBJ2-1	-	TGTGCCAGTAGTACGGCGGGGGCCTCCTACAATGAGCAGTTCTTC	CASSTAGASYNEQFF
TRBV6-5	-	TRBJ1-2	-	TGTGCCAGCAGTTTTGACGGGGGGACACCACTCGAGGGCTACACCTTC	CASSFDGGTPLEGYTF
TRBV19	-	TRBJ2-7	-	TGTGCCAGTAGTATCATGGGAGTGGGTTTCTACGAGCAGTACTTC	CASSIMGVGFYEQYF
TRBV5-1	TRBD2	TRBJ2-3	-	TGCGCCAGCAGCGCACGATCGGGCGCTAGCGGGGGGGCAGATACGCAGTATTTT	CASSARSGASGGADTQYF
TRBV11-2	-	TRBJ1-1	once	TGTGCCAGCAGCTTAGAACGGACTGAAGCTTTCTTT	CASSLERTEAFF
TRBV28	-	TRBJ1-5	-	TGTGCCAGCAGCCGCCCCTCTTCGGGAGGAGATCAGCCCCAGCATTTT	CASSRPSSGGDQPQHF
TRBV12-5	TRBD1	TRBJ1-2	few	TGTGCTAGTGGTGACCGGGACAGGGCTGGCTACACCTTC	CASGDRDRAGYTF